The 11 T cell receptor beta chains below all came from one sample that was sequenced in a study of beta chain features in type 1 diabetes. Findings and caveats of the study: In all four CD4+ subsets, TCRB CDR3 length was significantly, moderately reduced in type 1 diabetes.

The study reverse transcribed the entire isolated RNA, so it sequenced expressed TCRB transcripts. Profiled with immunoSEQ multiplex PCR; TCRdb holds only in-frame clones, not every one. The repertoire includes hundreds of thousands of clones, around 15% of them detected once, and 0.03% to 0.04% sits in the top ten. Which antigens these TCRs recognize remains unknown. The sample comprised naive CD4+ T cells from blood. The receptors shown here come from a man aged 18 to 30 with type 1 diabetes.

This chain connects TRBV9 to TRBJ2-2, with TRBD1 as a possible D gene (6 bases). The CDR3 extends over 16 amino acids. Looked up from germline, CDR1 is SGDLS and CDR2 is YYNGEE. V was trimmed by 5 bases and J by 3 bases, leaving 17 bases between them. CDR3 DNA: TGTGCCAGCAGTGATTCTGGGGGCGGGTACACCGGGGAGCTGTTTTTT. Residues: CASSDSGGGYTGELFF. The complete variable domain, with remaining parts taken from reference TRBV9 and TRBJ2-2, reads DSGVTQTPKHLITATGQRVTLRCSPRSGDLSVYWYQQSLDQGLQFLIQYYNGEERAKGNILERFSAQQFPDLHSELNLSSLELGDSALYFCASSDSGGGYTGELFFGEGSRLTVL.

This clone was recorded a few times. The CDR3 spells CASSLVAGGALGDTQYF. CDR3 nucleotide sequence: TGTGCCAGCAGCTTAGTAGCAGGGGGCGCGCTCGGAGATACGCAGTATTTT. The chain couples TRBV7-9 to TRBJ2-3; 8 bases agree with TRBD1. The V gene end was trimmed by 1 base and the J gene end by 5 bases; junction bases not matched to a gene: 11. CDR1 is SEHNR, CDR2 FQNEAQ, per germline (reference sequence). The CDR3 loop spans 17 amino acids.

This clone has just a few counts. The V call is TRBV27, the J call TRBJ2-7; 9 nucleotides align to TRBD2. Looked up from germline, CDR1 is MNHEY and CDR2 is SMNVEV (reference sequence). The CDR3 runs 17 residues. The ends lost 0 bases at V and 5 bases at J; junction bases unmatched: 11. The CDR3 coding sequence is TGTGCCAGCAGTTTATCGTTAGTGCTAGCGGGAAGCGACGAGCAGTACTTC. Its protein product is CASSLSLVLAGSDEQYF.

The chain employs TRBV28 and TRBJ2-2; D is undetermined. V lost 10 bases and J 2 bases, leaving 11 bases between the germline ends. CDR3 length: 13 amino acids. Germline V lookup: CDR1 MDHEN, CDR2 SYDVKM. CDR3 amino acids: CATPGPNTGELFF. In nucleotides, the CDR3 is TGTGCCACCCCCGGGCCTAACACCGGGGAGCTGTTTTTT.

This clone turned up a few times. The chain is built from TRBV11-2 and TRBJ2-1, with 7 bases lining up with TRBD2. CDR1 is SGHAT and CDR2 is FQNNGV in the germline V gene. This CDR3 contains 16 residues. Trimming at V came to 5 bases and at J to 7 bases, leaving 14 bases not matched to a gene. The CDR3 sequence: CASSPETSPLSNEQFF. The CDR3 DNA reads TGTGCCAGCAGCCCAGAGACTAGCCCCTTAAGTAATGAGCAGTTCTTC.

The V call is TRBV5-1, the J call TRBJ2-1; either TRBD1 or TRBD2 may fit D (5 bases each). In germline, CDR1 is SGHRS, CDR2 YFSETQ. V was clipped by 4 bases and J by 8 bases, with 16 bases between them. The CDR3 covers 14 residues. The CDR3 here is CASSPDPPGHEQFF. CDR3 nucleotide sequence: TGCGCCAGCAGCCCGGATCCCCCGGGGCATGAGCAGTTCTTC.

The rearrangement uses TRBV9 and TRBJ2-1, with 10 bases that match TRBD2. The junction had 6 bases not matched to a gene; V was cut back by 3 bases and J by 0 bases. The CDR3 has 17 amino acids. CDR1 is SGDLS, CDR2 YYNGEE, per germline. In DNA form, the CDR3 reads TGTGCCAGCAGCGACACTTCTAGCGGGAGCTCCTACAATGAGCAGTTCTTC. Amino acid sequence: CASSDTSSGSSYNEQFF.

The chain employs TRBV5-1 and TRBJ2-1; either TRBD1 or TRBD2 may supply D (5 bases each). Germline lookup yields CDR1 SGHRS and CDR2 YFSETQ. The CDR3 loop spans 14 amino acids. V dropped 3 bases and J dropped 6 bases, with 13 bases sitting between them. CDR3 DNA sequence: TGCGCCAGCAGCTCCCAGGGAGAGGGCAATGAGCAGTTCTTC. The encoded protein is CASSSQGEGNEQFF.

This chain connects TRBV9 to TRBJ2-7; D is unresolved. The V and J ends lost 0 bases and 2 bases respectively, with 6 bases between them. The germline CDR1 and CDR2 sequences are SGDLS and YYNGEE. This CDR3 spans 13 amino acids. The CDR3, as DNA: TGTGCCAGCAGCGTAGGGCTCGCCTACGAGCAGTACTTC. Its translation is CASSVGLAYEQYF.

The chain combines TRBV10-3 with TRBJ2-7; perhaps TRBD1 as D (5 bases). Germline V lookup: CDR1 ENHRY, CDR2 SYGVKD. The CDR3 is made up of 18 amino acids. V was pared by 0 bases and J by 3 bases, with 21 bases between. CDR3 protein: CAISESTGARSPYYEQYF. For the CDR3, the DNA is TGTGCCATCAGTGAGTCTACTGGGGCAAGGTCCCCTTACTACGAGCAGTACTTC.

The gene calls are TRBV10-3 and TRBJ2-7; perhaps D is TRBD1 or TRBD2 (5 bases each). Trimming left V 2 bases short and J 3 bases short, with 14 bases between. Germline CDR1 and CDR2: ENHRY and SYGVKD. This CDR3 is built from 15 residues. CDR3 nucleotides: TGTGCCATCAGTGAGGTCAGGGAGTTTGGCTACGAGCAGTACTTC. As protein: CAISEVREFGYEQYF.